One and the same sample provided the 22 T cell receptor beta chains below, sequenced in a study of OX40 agonist ivuxolimab in advanced cancers. The repertoire was sequenced with immunoSEQ multiplex PCR; TCRdb's copy has only in-frame clones and lacks some. The profile shows 76,000 or so clones, 85% to 90% of them singletons. The sequencing used CD4+ or CD8+ T cells sorted from blood, collected in a trial of the OX40 agonist ivuxolimab. These receptors originate from an adult with an advanced solid tumor such as melanoma, head and neck, liver or kidney cancer.

The chain has TRBV5-1 and TRBJ2-1, with a weak D call TRBD2 (6 bases). Per the germline V gene, CDR1 is SGHRS and CDR2 is YFSETQ. Trimming cost V 3 bases and J 9 bases, with 16 bases left between them. The CDR3 is 14 residues long. The CDR3 loop reads CASSWTTSAIEQFF. The CDR3 DNA is TGCGCCAGCAGCTGGACGACTAGTGCGATTGAGCAGTTCTTC.

This clone was seen only a few times. The chain carries TRBV6-1 and TRBJ1-4, with D perhaps matching TRBD1 (5 bases). V gave up 3 bases and J gave up 10 bases, with 9 bases separating them. This CDR3 comprises 12 residues. CDR1 is MNHNS and CDR2 is SASEGT in the germline V gene. CDR3 nucleotide sequence: TGTGCCAGCAGTGACAGGGCAGTAAAACTGTTTTTT. Translation: CASSDRAVKLFF.

The genes are TRBV6-4 and TRBJ1-1; 7 positions match TRBD1. CDR3 length: 12 residues. Germline assignment: CDR1 MRHNA and CDR2 SNTAGT. V was clipped by 5 bases and J by 6 bases; unmatched bases: 3. Here the CDR3 reads CASSFGTAEAFF. CDR3 coding DNA: TGTGCCAGCAGTTTTGGGACAGCTGAAGCTTTCTTT.

The count of this clone is one. The V and J genes are TRBV7-9 and TRBJ1-2; 7 nucleotides line up with TRBD1. The CDR3 runs to 17 residues. The trim removed 5 bases at V and 0 bases at J, leaving 12 bases unmatched. The germline gives CDR1 SEHNR, CDR2 FQNEAQ (reference sequence). CDR3 loop: CASSETAGTAANYGYTF. DNA for the CDR3: TGTGCCAGCAGCGAGACTGCCGGGACAGCGGCTAACTATGGCTACACCTTC.

The chain joins TRBV7-6 to TRBJ1-3; D uncertain. With 4 bases removed from V and 5 bases from J, the gap between germline ends came to 15 bases. Germline loops: CDR1 SGHVS, CDR2 FNYEAQ. The CDR3 is 15 residues long. The CDR3 loop is CASSSSGGSRNTIYF. The CDR3 nucleotides are TGTGCCAGCAGCTCGTCTGGAGGGTCCAGAAACACCATATATTTT.

This chain uses TRBV6-1 with TRBJ1-1; D uncertain. Germline V gene sequence: CDR1 MNHNS, CDR2 SASEGT. There are 15 residues in the CDR3. Trimming left V 5 bases short and J 4 bases short, with 17 bases between. CDR3 DNA: TGTGCCAGCAGTCCGGAGACTTCAGGCGGCACTGAAGCTTTCTTT. This gives the protein CASSPETSGGTEAFF.

This chain connects TRBV27 to TRBJ1-1; D unclear. Germline V gene sequence: CDR1 MNHEY, CDR2 SMNVEV (reference sequence). V was cut by 0 bases and J by 7 bases, with 15 bases left in between. CDR3 length: 15 residues. CDR3 amino acids: CASSLSLETAREAFF. The CDR3 region has the DNA TGTGCCAGCAGTTTATCGCTCGAGACCGCACGTGAAGCTTTCTTT.

This sequence joins TRBV19 and TRBJ2-7; D gene unclear. Germline lookup yields CDR1 LNHDA and CDR2 SQIVND (reference sequence). Between the trimmed V and J ends, which lost 0 bases and 0 bases, there was a span of 3 bases. The CDR3 loop spans 13 amino acids. Here the CDR3 reads CASSIEGSYEQYF. Written as DNA, the CDR3 is TGTGCCAGTAGTATAGAAGGCTCCTACGAGCAGTACTTC.

The chain recombines TRBV19 with TRBJ1-5; no reliable D call. Germline V CDR1 and CDR2: LNHDA, SQIVND (reference sequence). CDR3 length equals 15 residues. V was pared by 3 bases and J by 1 base, with 10 bases between. CDR3 coding DNA: TGTGCCAGTAGTATCTGGGAAAGGAGCAATCAGCCCCAGCATTTT. Protein: CASSIWERSNQPQHF.

V is TRBV18 and J is TRBJ1-1; TRBD1 might be the D (5 bases). CDR1 and CDR2 (germline): KGHSH, LQKENI. The CDR3 has 15 residues. V was cut by 3 bases and J by 1 base, with 12 bases left in between. The CDR3 loop is CASSPLTGPNTEAFF. The CDR3 nucleotides read TGTGCCAGCTCACCCCTTACAGGCCCGAACACTGAAGCTTTCTTT. Full variable domain (missing parts from reference TRBV18 and TRBJ1-1): NAGVMQNPRHLVRRRGQEARLRCSPMKGHSHVYWYRQLPEEGLKFMVYLQKENIIDESGMPKERFSAEFPKEGPSILRIQQVVRGDSAAYFCASSPLTGPNTEAFFGQGTRLTVV.

The chain joins TRBV7-9 to TRBJ1-1, with TRBD1 as a possible D gene (6 bases). Trimming pared 2 bases from V and 1 base from J, leaving 11 bases between. The CDR3 spans 15 residues. CDR1 is SEHNR and CDR2 is FQNEAQ in the germline V gene (reference sequence). CDR3 coding DNA: TGTGCCAGCAGCTTACTGCGGACAGAGAACACTGAAGCTTTCTTT. Its protein is CASSLLRTENTEAFF. Filled out from reference TRBV7-9 and TRBJ1-1, the complete variable domain reads DTGVSQNPRHKITKRGQNVTFRCDPISEHNRLYWYRQTLGQGPEFLTYFQNEAQLEKSRLLSDRFSAERPKGSFSTLEIQRTEQGDSAMYLCASSLLRTENTEAFFGQGTRLTVV.

This clone was recorded a few times. The J gene is TRBJ1-5, the V gene TRBV18; D ambiguous. This CDR3 has 10 amino acids. In germline, CDR1 is KGHSH, CDR2 LQKENI. Trimming left V 8 bases short and J 9 bases short, with 8 bases between. The CDR3 nucleotides are TGTGCCAGCCCCTTAGGGCCCCAGCATTTT. It encodes CASPLGPQHF.

The gene calls are TRBV7-8 and TRBJ2-3, with TRBD1 matching 8 bases. V lost 1 base to trimming and J lost 4 bases; unmatched junction nucleotides: 1. The CDR3 consists of 14 residues. Germline lookup yields CDR1 SGHVS and CDR2 FQNEAQ. CDR3 sequence reads: CASSLGTGPDTQYF. CDR3 coding DNA: TGTGCCAGCAGCTTAGGGACAGGGCCAGATACGCAGTATTTT.

This rearrangement joins TRBV27 to TRBJ2-5; maybe TRBD1 (6 bases). V was clipped by 5 bases and J by 4 bases, with 26 bases between them. Germline assignment: CDR1 MNHEY and CDR2 SMNVEV (reference sequence). The CDR3 has 18 residues. Here the CDR3 reads CASSPLGQTFPRGETQYF. The DNA of the CDR3 is TGTGCCAGCAGTCCACTGGGACAAACATTCCCAAGGGGAGAGACCCAGTACTTC.

The chain carries TRBV9 and TRBJ1-1; TRBD1 matches 8 bases. The CDR3 runs to 14 residues. The trim removed 0 bases at V and 4 bases at J, leaving 2 bases unmatched. Germline V gives CDR1 SGDLS, CDR2 YYNGEE. The CDR3 sequence is CASSVAGTGTEAFF. The CDR3 nucleotides read TGTGCCAGCAGCGTAGCTGGGACAGGCACTGAAGCTTTCTTT.

The chain recombines TRBV6-5 with TRBJ2-2; D uncertain. The CDR3 contains 12 residues. Trimming pared 4 bases from V and 6 bases from J, leaving 6 bases between. CDR1 and CDR2 from the germline V gene are MNHEY and SVGAGI. CDR3 amino acids: CASSLGAGELFF. CDR3 bases: TGTGCCAGCAGTTTAGGAGCCGGGGAGCTGTTTTTT.

The rearrangement uses TRBV5-1 and TRBJ2-7; D gene ambiguous. Trimming took 3 bases from V and 2 from J, leaving 9 bases between them. The CDR3 has 13 amino acids. Per the germline V gene, CDR1 is SGHRS and CDR2 is YFSETQ. The CDR3: CASSWSATYEQYF. The CDR3 DNA reads as TGCGCCAGCAGCTGGAGTGCGACCTACGAGCAGTACTTC.

DNA for the CDR3: TGTGCCAGTTCCATGACAGCCAACACTGAAGCTTTCTTT. Its protein is CASSMTANTEAFF. This sequence joins TRBV19 and TRBJ1-1; TRBD1 might be the D (5 bases). This CDR3 is built from 13 residues. V dropped 8 bases and J dropped 2 bases, with 12 bases sitting between them. Germline V gene lookup returns CDR1 LNHDA and CDR2 SQIVND (reference sequence).

This chain connects TRBV30 to TRBJ2-7, with D perhaps TRBD1 (6 bases). With 4 bases removed from V and 0 bases from J, the gap between germline ends came to 13 bases. Germline CDR1 reads GTSNPN; CDR2 reads SVGIG (reference sequence). The CDR3 length is 14 residues. CDR3 bases: TGTGCCTGGATGGCCCGGGACAACTCCTACGAGCAGTACTTC. Translating gives CAWMARDNSYEQYF. Filled out from reference TRBV30 and TRBJ2-7, the complete variable domain reads SQTIHQWPATLVQPVGSPLSLECTVEGTSNPNLYWYRQAAGRGLQLLFYSVGIGQISSEVPQNLSASRPQDRQFILSSKKLLLSDSGFYLCAWMARDNSYEQYFGPGTRLTVT.

CDR3 nucleotide sequence: TGTGCCAGCAGTGAATTAACGACTAGCGTCAATACACTGACAGATACGCAGTATTTT. Translation: CASSELTTSVNTLTDTQYF. V is TRBV6-1 and J is TRBJ2-3; 8 bases match TRBD2. Germline assignment: CDR1 MNHNS and CDR2 SASEGT. Trimming took 2 bases from V and 3 from J; bases not matched to a gene: 16. The CDR3 is 19 residues long.

V is TRBV7-2 and J is TRBJ2-7; 11 positions match TRBD2. The germline V gene encodes CDR1 SGHTA and CDR2 FQGNSA. CDR3 length: 16 residues. V shed 4 bases, J shed 0 bases, and the junction held 5 bases outside the gene matches. CDR3 bases: TGTGCCAGCAGCTCTCATGGACTAGCGGGCTCCTACGAGCAGTACTTC. Protein sequence: CASSSHGLAGSYEQYF.

This chain connects TRBV6-6 to TRBJ2-7; the D gene is possibly TRBD1 (6 bases). The germline gives CDR1 MNHNY, CDR2 SVGAGI (reference sequence). Deletions cut 0 bases from V and 3 bases from J, with 9 bases between. There are 14 residues in the CDR3. CDR3 DNA sequence: TGTGCCAGCAGTTACTCCAGGGGAGTCTACGAGCAGTACTTC. This gives the protein CASSYSRGVYEQYF.